The rows below give T cell receptor beta chains drawn from one sample of a study of shared clonotypes between healthy human individuals. TCRdb's copy holds only in-frame clones and misses some; the assay was immunoSEQ multiplex PCR. The sample includes some 1,900,000 clones, around 96% seen only once; the top ten take approximately 1.2%. The sequencing input was naive CD8+ T cells sorted from blood. The receptors here all came from a man younger than 35 in good health. Both conserved end residues are part of each CDR3. Each record gives: D gene, J gene, clone size, V gene, CDR3 protein, CDR3 DNA. D genes are given only for firm matches. Some rows mark clone size as missing; the rest say once, few, many or name a class of expanded clone.

-	TRBJ2-7	once	TRBV5-4	CASSLAGRSYEQYF	TGTGCCAGCAGCTTGGCTGGCAGATCCTACGAGCAGTACTTC
-	TRBJ1-5	-	TRBV30	CAWGSNQPQHF	TGTGCCTGGGGGTCTAATCAGCCCCAGCATTTT
-	TRBJ2-2	-	TRBV29-1	CSVKQGETGELFF	TGCAGCGTGAAACAGGGAGAAACCGGGGAGCTGTTTTTT
-	TRBJ1-4	-	TRBV15	CATSRGWEGEAEKLFF	TGTGCCACCAGCAGAGGTTGGGAGGGGGAGGCTGAAAAACTGTTTTTT
-	TRBJ2-7	-	TRBV7-6	CASSLEAEGYEQYF	TGTGCCAGCAGCTTAGAAGCGGAGGGCTACGAGCAGTACTTC
-	TRBJ1-6	-	TRBV4-1	CASSQEGRDSFSPLHF	TGCGCCAGCAGCCAAGAGGGCAGGGACTCCTTTTCACCCCTCCACTTT
TRBD2	TRBJ2-1	-	TRBV27	CASSLLAGGYNEQFF	TGTGCCAGCAGTCTACTAGCGGGGGGCTACAATGAGCAGTTCTTC
TRBD1	TRBJ2-7	-	TRBV28	CASSLFPGTGNSYEQYF	TGTGCCAGCAGTTTATTTCCCGGGACAGGCAACTCCTACGAGCAGTACTTC
-	TRBJ1-1	once	TRBV6-1	CARMKEVPNTEAFF	TGTGCCAGGATGAAGGAGGTACCGAACACTGAAGCTTTCTTT
-	TRBJ2-1	-	TRBV7-8	CASSLVGSSYNEQFF	TGTGCCAGCAGCTTAGTTGGCAGCTCCTACAATGAGCAGTTCTTC
TRBD1	TRBJ1-2	-	TRBV12-5	CASGPGTGFGYTF	TGTGCTAGTGGACCCGGGACAGGGTTCGGCTACACCTTC
TRBD2	TRBJ2-1	-	TRBV4-3	CASSQVLAGGHEQFF	TGCGCCAGCAGCCAAGTCCTAGCGGGAGGCCATGAGCAGTTCTTC
-	TRBJ1-2	-	TRBV28	CAVEGPGRNYGYTF	TGTGCCGTAGAGGGGCCGGGTCGGAACTATGGCTACACCTTC
TRBD2	TRBJ2-2	-	TRBV27	CASSSYSGGNGELFF	TGTGCCAGCAGTTCTTATAGCGGGGGTAACGGGGAGCTGTTTTTT
-	TRBJ2-7	-	TRBV7-3	CASSQEEGSEQYF	TGTGCCAGCAGCCAAGAGGAGGGCTCCGAGCAGTACTTC
-	TRBJ2-7	once	TRBV28	CASSLINGQRKPHEQYF	TGTGCCAGCAGTTTAATTAACGGACAGAGAAAGCCCCACGAGCAGTACTTC
-	TRBJ1-2	-	TRBV15	CATSRVDQGAANYGYTF	TGTGCCACCAGCAGAGTGGATCAAGGGGCCGCTAACTATGGCTACACCTTC
TRBD2	TRBJ2-4	-	TRBV7-8	CASSLDSLAVAKNIQYF	TGTGCCAGCAGCTTAGATAGTCTAGCGGTAGCCAAAAACATTCAGTACTTC
TRBD2	TRBJ2-5	-	TRBV29-1	CSVALAAARETQYF	TGCAGCGTTGCCCTAGCGGCCGCTCGAGAGACCCAGTACTTC
-	TRBJ2-7	once	TRBV13	CASSLKGEGRHEQYF	TGTGCCAGCAGCTTAAAGGGGGAGGGCCGACACGAGCAGTACTTC
TRBD1	TRBJ2-7	once	TRBV2	CASSDNYQGATYEQYF	TGTGCCAGCAGTGATAACTATCAGGGGGCCACCTACGAGCAGTACTTC
-	TRBJ2-3	-	TRBV5-1	CASSSTTDTQYF	TGCGCCAGCAGCTCTACCACAGATACGCAGTATTTT
-	TRBJ1-3	-	TRBV21-1	CASSNNSLSGNTIYF	TGTGCCAGCAGCAATAACAGTCTCTCTGGAAACACCATATATTTT
-	TRBJ2-5	few	TRBV7-2	CASSLPEQETQYF	TGTGCCAGCAGCTTACCGGAACAAGAGACCCAGTACTTC
-	TRBJ1-2	few	TRBV14	CASSQAANYGYTF	TGTGCCAGCAGCCAAGCTGCTAACTATGGCTACACCTTC
TRBD1	TRBJ1-4	once	TRBV6-4	CARWGKNRGGEKLFF	TGTGCCAGATGGGGAAAGAACAGGGGCGGAGAAAAACTGTTTTTT
-	TRBJ1-2	-	TRBV4-1	CASSQGQGANYGYTF	TGCGCCAGCAGCCAAGGGCAGGGAGCTAACTATGGCTACACCTTC
-	TRBJ2-3	-	TRBV4-2	CASSQDPSPSDTDTQYF	TGTGCCAGCAGCCAGGATCCAAGTCCCTCTGATACAGATACGCAGTATTTT
TRBD1	TRBJ2-7	-	TRBV5-5	CASRPDREDEQYF	TGTGCCAGCAGACCCGACAGGGAAGACGAGCAGTACTTC
-	TRBJ2-1	once	TRBV11-2	CASSLSTGYNEQFF	TGTGCCAGCAGCTTATCCACTGGCTACAATGAGCAGTTCTTC
-	TRBJ2-6	-	TRBV11-2	CASSEHYGANVLTF	TGTGCCAGCAGCGAACACTATGGGGCCAACGTCCTGACTTTC
TRBD1	TRBJ1-5	-	TRBV5-6	CASSYGTGWNQPQHF	TGTGCCAGCAGCTACGGGACAGGATGGAATCAGCCCCAGCATTTT
-	TRBJ2-3	-	TRBV5-4	CASSPSWSSWDTQYF	TGTGCCAGCAGCCCCTCGTGGAGTAGTTGGGATACGCAGTATTTT
-	TRBJ1-2	-	TRBV19	CASSIYGTGYGYTF	TGTGCCAGTAGTATTTACGGGACTGGCTATGGCTACACCTTC
-	TRBJ2-1	-	TRBV5-4	CASSLREGYEQFF	TGTGCCAGCAGCCTGCGCGAGGGTTATGAGCAGTTCTTC
TRBD1	TRBJ1-2	-	TRBV14	CASSQLAVDRALYGYTF	TGTGCCAGCAGCCAACTCGCCGTGGACAGGGCCCTCTATGGCTACACCTTC
TRBD2	TRBJ2-1	-	TRBV7-2	CASSLGTTSYNEQFF	TGTGCCAGCAGCCTAGGGACTACGTCCTACAATGAGCAGTTCTTC
-	TRBJ2-1	-	TRBV7-2	CASSSEGLDEQFF	TGTGCCAGCAGCTCCGAGGGTCTAGATGAGCAGTTCTTC
TRBD2	TRBJ2-5	-	TRBV19	CASSISGRGETQYF	TGTGCCAGTAGTATTTCCGGGAGGGGGGAGACCCAGTACTTC
-	TRBJ1-1	-	TRBV29-1	CSVEGRLRTEAFF	TGCAGCGTTGAAGGCCGCCTACGGACTGAAGCTTTCTTT
TRBD1	TRBJ1-1	-	TRBV5-1	CASSLTGWSEAFF	TGCGCCAGCAGCCTGACAGGGTGGTCTGAAGCTTTCTTT
-	TRBJ2-1	-	TRBV19	CATRHSNEQFF	TGTGCCACCCGACACTCCAATGAGCAGTTCTTC
-	TRBJ1-6	-	TRBV6-5	CASSYRGSGSPLHF	TGTGCCAGCAGTTACAGGGGCAGTGGTTCACCCCTCCACTTT
-	TRBJ2-6	-	TRBV6-5	CASSPGSGANVLTF	TGTGCCAGCAGCCCAGGCTCTGGGGCCAACGTCCTGACTTTC
TRBD2	TRBJ2-7	-	TRBV6-1	CASSSGGSYEQYF	TGTGCCAGCAGTAGCGGGGGATCCTACGAGCAGTACTTC
-	TRBJ1-2	-	TRBV9	CASTLFGEGLGYTF	TGTGCCAGCACCCTCTTTGGGGAGGGACTCGGCTACACCTTC
TRBD1	TRBJ2-7	once	TRBV6-1	CASSEAGWDRIYEQYF	TGTGCCAGCAGTGAAGCGGGGTGGGACAGAATCTACGAGCAGTACTTC
-	TRBJ2-5	-	TRBV7-6	CASSSTGEETQYF	TGTGCCAGCAGCAGTACAGGAGAAGAGACCCAGTACTTC
-	TRBJ2-1	-	TRBV5-4	CANSRDRYNEQFF	TGTGCCAATTCACGGGACCGGTACAATGAGCAGTTCTTC
TRBD2	TRBJ2-1	-	TRBV6-6	CASRLDWGLANNEQFF	TGTGCCAGCAGGTTGGACTGGGGACTAGCAAACAATGAGCAGTTCTTC
-	TRBJ2-1	-	TRBV5-4	CASSQRGALNEQFF	TGTGCCAGCAGTCAAAGGGGGGCCCTGAATGAGCAGTTCTTC